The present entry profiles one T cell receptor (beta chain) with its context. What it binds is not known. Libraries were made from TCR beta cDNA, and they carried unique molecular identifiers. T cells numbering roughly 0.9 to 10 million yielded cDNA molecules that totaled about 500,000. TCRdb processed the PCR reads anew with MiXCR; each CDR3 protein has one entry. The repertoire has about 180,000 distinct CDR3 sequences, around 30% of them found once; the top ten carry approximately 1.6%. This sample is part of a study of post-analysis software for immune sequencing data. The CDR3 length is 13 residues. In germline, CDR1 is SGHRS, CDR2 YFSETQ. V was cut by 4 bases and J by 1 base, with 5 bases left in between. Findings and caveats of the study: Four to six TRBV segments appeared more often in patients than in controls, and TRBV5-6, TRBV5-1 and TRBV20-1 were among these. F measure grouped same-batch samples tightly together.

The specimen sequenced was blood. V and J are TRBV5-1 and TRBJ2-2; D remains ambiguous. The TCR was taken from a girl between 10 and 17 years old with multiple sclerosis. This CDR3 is CASSRVNTGELFF. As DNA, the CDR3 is TGCGCCAGCAGCCGGGTGAACACCGGGGAGCTGTTTTTT.